This is a list of T cell receptor beta chains from one sample in a study of T-cell reconstitution after alpha-beta-depleted transplantation in children. MiXCR, applied by TCRdb to the PCR reads, yields one record per CDR3 protein. The sample consists of some 590,000 distinct CDR3 sequences, 10% of them appearing once. Source: PBMCs from the stem cell graft donor, taken from the stem cell graft. Source of these receptors: a human donor who donated a stem cell graft to a child with acute myeloid leukemia. Each CDR3 is given without its conserved first and last residue.

V: TRBV12-3/TRBV12-4
J: TRBJ2-3
CDR3: ASSFSRSSTDTQY

V: TRBV12-3/TRBV12-4
J: TRBJ1-5
CDR3: ASSLVGTQGPQH

V: TRBV12-3/TRBV12-4
J: TRBJ2-7
CDR3: ASRRGVRSTYEQY

V: TRBV9
J: TRBJ2-2
CDR3: ASRERGELESTGELF

V: TRBV6-1
J: TRBJ2-3
CDR3: ASIGAGATADTQY

V: TRBV10-3
J: TRBJ2-7
CDR3: AISGGQGADEQY

V: TRBV5-1
J: TRBJ2-1
CDR3: ASSLVAGGFYNEQF

V: TRBV20-1
J: TRBJ1-2
CDR3: SALWRGFNYGYT

V: TRBV20-1
J: TRBJ2-3
CDR3: SARIAVQGTQY

V: TRBV4-3
J: TRBJ2-3
CDR3: ASSLILAADTQY

V: TRBV7-2
J: TRBJ2-7
CDR3: ASSRPGGYYEQY

V: TRBV20-1
J: TRBJ2-5
CDR3: SARDAISTRGTQY

V: TRBV6-1
J: TRBJ1-4
CDR3: ASSRRTGVWFAKLF

V: TRBV27
J: TRBJ2-7
CDR3: ASSLGAEYYEQY

V: TRBV6-5
J: TRBJ2-1
CDR3: ASSYGGRDSYNEQF

V: TRBV29-1
J: TRBJ2-2
CDR3: GVVSGSNTGELF

V: TRBV7-9
J: TRBJ2-3
CDR3: ASTPQTDTQY

V: TRBV9
J: TRBJ1-1
CDR3: ASSVVSGNTEAF

V: TRBV6-5
J: TRBJ2-3
CDR3: ASSYPTRDTDTQY

V: TRBV13
J: TRBJ2-1
CDR3: ASSLGMTSGRGNEQF

V: TRBV2
J: TRBJ1-5
CDR3: ASSEAQGKNQPQH

V: TRBV12-3/TRBV12-4
J: TRBJ2-7
CDR3: ASSPNPGTSGSRRPYEQY

V: TRBV7-3
J: TRBJ2-1
CDR3: ASSLGDYRNNEQF

V: TRBV24-1
J: TRBJ2-1
CDR3: ATSDLGLTSGRSSHNEQF

V: TRBV20-1
J: TRBJ1-1
CDR3: SARPRGTEAF

V: TRBV7-2
J: TRBJ2-2
CDR3: ASSLVPSGNTGELF

V: TRBV3-1
J: TRBJ2-3
CDR3: ASSQVSGRYTDTQY

V: TRBV5-6
J: TRBJ1-2
CDR3: ASRKEGTGDDYGYT

V: TRBV5-1
J: TRBJ2-7
CDR3: ASSSPGQGNLYEQY

V: TRBV12-3/TRBV12-4
J: TRBJ2-1
CDR3: ASTPRGYYNEQF

V: TRBV10-3
J: TRBJ2-3
CDR3: AISEASGHTDTQY

V: TRBV5-6
J: TRBJ1-2
CDR3: ASSPGQGNYGYT

V: TRBV20-1
J: TRBJ2-2
CDR3: SARPNDRALTGELF

V: TRBV28
J: TRBJ2-7
CDR3: ASSLEQGTFPYEQY